The clone carrying this T cell receptor (beta chain) was seen only once. The sample is drawn from a study of blood T cell repertoires in COVID-19. Per the original methods: Scientists estimated how many nucleated cells there were by amplifying reference gene primers. The table came from immunoSEQ multiplex PCR; TCRdb's copy has only in-frame clones and leaves some out. That table furnishes V, J and clone size, whereas the DNA furnished D and trimming. Of 130,000 to 150,000 clones listed, roughly 79% are singletons. Germline loops: CDR1 SGHAT, CDR2 FQNNGV. The CDR3 has 15 amino acids. V shed 4 bases, J shed 4 bases, and the junction held 9 bases outside the gene matches.

The sequence derives from a middle-aged man with active or convalescent COVID-19. The chain uses TRBV11-2 and TRBJ1-2; 7 nucleotides line up with TRBD1. Sequencing was carried out using peripheral blood. CDR3 coding DNA: TGTGCCAGCAGCTCATACAGGGGCGATAGCTATGGCTACACCTTC. This translates into CASSSYRGDSYGYTF.